These 32 T cell receptor beta chains originate from one sample sequenced in a study of cytomegalovirus exposure and HLA in healthy donors. 13 Jbeta primers and 60 Vbeta primers were used for the PCR. The method was immunoSEQ multiplex PCR; TCRdb's version includes in-frame clones alone and lacks a portion of them. The sample has approximately 190,000 clones, roughly 80% seen once; the top ten hold about 2.6%. The sample consisted of PBMCs. The receptors were sampled from a woman between 50 and 59 years old in good health and CMV-seropositive.

This clone has only one observation. The V gene is TRBV2, the J gene TRBJ1-5, with unresolved D. Germline V gives CDR1 SNHLY, CDR2 FYNNEI. This CDR3 has 15 residues. Deletions cut 2 bases from V and 0 bases from J, with 8 bases between. CDR3 nucleotides: TGTGCCAGCAGTGAAATACATACTAGCAATCAGCCCCAGCATTTT. This gives the protein CASSEIHTSNQPQHF.

The genes are TRBV9 and TRBJ1-2, with D uncertain. This CDR3 has 12 amino acids. In germline, CDR1 is SGDLS, CDR2 YYNGEE. Trimming removed 0 bases from V and 8 bases from J, with 8 bases in between. Here the CDR3 reads CASSVGAGGYTF. DNA of the CDR3: TGTGCCAGCAGCGTAGGAGCGGGCGGCTACACCTTC. The variable domain in full, with the rest retrieved from reference TRBV9 and TRBJ1-2, is DSGVTQTPKHLITATGQRVTLRCSPRSGDLSVYWYQQSLDQGLQFLIQYYNGEERAKGNILERFSAQQFPDLHSELNLSSLELGDSALYFCASSVGAGGYTFGSGTRLTVV.

This chain joins TRBV2 and TRBJ2-5; 16 bases map to TRBD2. The V and J ends lost 0 bases and 7 bases, in that order; junction bases with no gene match: 11. CDR1 and CDR2 (germline): SNHLY, FYNNEI. The CDR3 is made up of 19 amino acids. As DNA, the CDR3 is TGTGCCAGCAGTGAAGCACGGGGACTAGCGGGGGGGCCTAGCTGGACCCAGTACTTC. Translated, it gives CASSEARGLAGGPSWTQYF. Supplemented by reference TRBV2 and TRBJ2-5, the full variable domain reads EPEVTQTPSHQVTQMGQEVILRCVPISNHLYFYWYRQILGQKVEFLVSFYNNEISEKSEIFDDQFSVERPDGSNFTLKIRSTKLEDSAMYFCASSEARGLAGGPSWTQYFGPGTRLLVL.

This clone was detected once. This sequence joins TRBV6-4 and TRBJ2-1; 9 bases are shared with TRBD2. The trim removed 7 bases at V and 7 bases at J, leaving 11 bases unmatched. Germline V gene lookup returns CDR1 MRHNA and CDR2 SNTAGT. This CDR3 is built from 15 residues. The CDR3 loop is CASNQRGDPLNEQFF. In DNA form, the CDR3 reads TGTGCCAGCAACCAGCGGGGGGACCCTTTAAATGAGCAGTTCTTC.

V usage is TRBV6-4 and J usage is TRBJ2-1; 13 bases agree with TRBD2. V was clipped by 4 bases and J by 9 bases; unmatched bases: 3. This CDR3 contains 14 residues. In germline, CDR1 is MRHNA, CDR2 SNTAGT. The CDR3 sequence is CASSVRTSGGEQFF. The CDR3 nucleotides read TGTGCCAGCAGTGTTAGGACTAGCGGGGGTGAGCAGTTCTTC.

The chain is built from TRBV28 and TRBJ1-5; D may be TRBD1 (5 bases). In germline, CDR1 is MDHEN, CDR2 SYDVKM. Deletions cut 6 bases from V and 0 bases from J, with 12 bases between. The CDR3 has 15 amino acids. CDR3 coding DNA: TGTGCCAGCAGCCCGACAGCGTATAGCAATCAGCCCCAGCATTTT. This encodes CASSPTAYSNQPQHF.

The chain uses TRBV19 and TRBJ2-2, with 7 bases aligning to TRBD1. The CDR3 covers 15 residues. V dropped 4 bases and J dropped 5; count of bases not matched to a gene: 7. Germline loops: CDR1 LNHDA, CDR2 SQIVND (reference sequence). This CDR3 reads CASSSGTVVTGELFF. The CDR3 coding sequence is TGTGCCAGTAGTAGTGGGACAGTTGTTACCGGGGAGCTGTTTTTT.

The chain has TRBV27 and TRBJ2-1; 7 bases are shared with TRBD1. Germline values: CDR1 MNHEY, CDR2 SMNVEV (reference sequence). With 6 bases clipped from V and 2 bases from J, the junction kept 7 bases outside the gene matches. This CDR3 region has 15 residues. The CDR3 loop reads CASSQTGNTYNEQFF. CDR3 DNA: TGTGCCAGCAGCCAGACAGGGAACACCTACAATGAGCAGTTCTTC.

There are a few counts of this clone. The genes are TRBV6-5 and TRBJ2-7; a weak D match, TRBD1 (6 bases). The V gene lost 4 bases and the J gene lost 3 bases, with 13 bases spanning the gap. From germline, CDR1 is MNHEY and CDR2 SVGAGI. CDR3 size: 14 residues. In nucleotides, the CDR3 is TGTGCCAGCAGTTTCCTGGACAGAGACTACGAGCAGTACTTC. It translates to CASSFLDRDYEQYF.

The rearrangement uses TRBV4-2 and TRBJ1-1; 7 bases are shared with TRBD1. With V trimmed by 5 bases and J by 0 bases, 6 bases remained unmatched. CDR3 length: 15 residues. Germline loops: CDR1 LGHNA, CDR2 YNFKEQ. The CDR3 spells CASSSGQDLNTEAFF. In nucleotides, the CDR3 is TGTGCCAGCAGCTCCGGACAGGACCTGAACACTGAAGCTTTCTTT.

The chain uses TRBV28 and TRBJ2-7; TRBD1 might be the D (5 bases). V lost 3 bases and J lost 0, with 12 bases in between. Germline V lookup: CDR1 MDHEN, CDR2 SYDVKM. This CDR3 is built from 15 residues. For the CDR3, the DNA is TGTGCCAGCAGTTTCCAGGGAAGGGGCTCCTACGAGCAGTACTTC. Residues: CASSFQGRGSYEQYF.

This chain connects TRBV28 to TRBJ2-2, with 7 bases fitting TRBD2. This CDR3 has 16 amino acids. Unmatched junction bases numbered 9, after V lost 7 bases and J lost 1 base. Germline V gives CDR1 MDHEN, CDR2 SYDVKM. Here the CDR3 reads CASTDQAGKNTGELFF. In DNA, the CDR3 is TGTGCCAGCACCGATCAAGCGGGGAAGAACACCGGGGAGCTGTTTTTT.

Regarding this clone: Relative to the germline gene, one junction end is altered; a read error may explain this. The chain carries TRBV7-9 and TRBJ1-4, with a tentative D call TRBD1 (5 bases). The CDR3 covers 16 residues. Germline assignment: CDR1 SEHNR and CDR2 FQNEAQ (reference sequence). The CDR3 DNA is TGTTCCAGCAGCCCTAACACAGGTTCAACTAATGAAAAACTGTTTTTT. Encoded protein: CSSSPNTGSTNEKLFF.

The CDR3 spells CASSLGDRVGYEQYF. In DNA, the CDR3 is TGTGCCAGCAGCTTAGGGGACAGGGTTGGCTACGAGCAGTACTTC. The chain employs TRBV7-2 and TRBJ2-7; 9 nucleotides align to TRBD1. The germline gives CDR1 SGHTA, CDR2 FQGNSA. The CDR3 is made up of 15 amino acids. J lost 3 bases, V lost 1 base, and 4 bases had no gene match.

The V gene is TRBV9, the J gene TRBJ2-3; 9 bases align to TRBD2. The CDR3 runs to 15 residues. The V segment lost 3 bases and the J segment 4 bases; nucleotides outside the gene matches: 6. CDR1 is SGDLS and CDR2 is YYNGEE in the germline V gene. The DNA for the CDR3 is TGTGCCAGCAGCGAGGGGGGACTAGCCTCAGATACGCAGTATTTT. Encoded protein: CASSEGGLASDTQYF. Using reference TRBV9 and TRBJ2-3 for the parts outside the CDR3, the full variable domain is DSGVTQTPKHLITATGQRVTLRCSPRSGDLSVYWYQQSLDQGLQFLIQYYNGEERAKGNILERFSAQQFPDLHSELNLSSLELGDSALYFCASSEGGLASDTQYFGPGTRLTVL.

V usage is TRBV18 and J usage is TRBJ1-1, with 7 bases fitting TRBD1. V shed 6 bases, J shed 7 bases, and the junction held 8 bases outside the gene matches. CDR1 and CDR2 from the germline V gene are KGHSH and LQKENI. The CDR3 loop spans 13 amino acids. CDR3 coding DNA: TGTGCCAGCTCCGCACAGGGGTCGAGTGAAGCTTTCTTT. Residues: CASSAQGSSEAFF.

V and J are TRBV28 and TRBJ1-5; tentative D call: TRBD1 (5 bases). Trimming took off 7 bases at V and 5 bases at J, with 9 bases between the two ends. Germline CDR1 reads MDHEN; CDR2 reads SYDVKM. The CDR3 has 12 amino acids. The DNA for the CDR3 is TGTGCCAGCACATCGGGGGATCAGCCCCAGCATTTT. Protein sequence: CASTSGDQPQHF.

Turning to this clone: The junction does not match germline at one end; this may be a read error. The V gene is TRBV5-1, the J gene TRBJ2-3; 8 bases agree with TRBD2. The CDR3 contains 14 residues. CDR1 and CDR2 (germline): SGHRS, YFSETQ. The CDR3 loop reads CASSFGTGGEPSEF. The CDR3 coding sequence is TGCGCCAGCAGCTTCGGCACGGGGGGGGAGCCCTCAGAATTT.

This clone turned up a few times. The J gene is TRBJ2-5, the V gene TRBV6-1; no firm D call. CDR3 length: 13 residues. Germline CDR1 and CDR2: MNHNS and SASEGT. With 0 bases removed from V and 7 bases from J, the gap between germline ends came to 9 bases. CDR3 in DNA: TGTGCCAGCAGTGAAGCGGGCAAAGGGACCCAGTACTTC. Residues: CASSEAGKGTQYF.

The J gene is TRBJ1-1, the V gene TRBV7-6; the D is unclear. CDR3 size: 13 residues. The germline V gene has CDR1 SGHVS and CDR2 FNYEAQ. V lost 0 bases to trimming and J lost 6 bases, with 8 bases between them. This chain's CDR3 is CASSLAGGPEAFF. The CDR3 DNA reads TGTGCCAGCAGCTTAGCGGGAGGGCCTGAAGCTTTCTTT.

The chain couples TRBV6-1 to TRBJ2-3; 10 bases match TRBD2. The CDR3 runs to 15 residues. The germline CDR1 and CDR2 sequences are MNHNS and SASEGT. J was trimmed by 6 bases and V by 7 bases; bases with no gene match: 10. The CDR3 DNA reads as TGTGCCAGCACTGGACTAGCGGAGGTCTCCGATACGCAGTATTTT. This sequence encodes CASTGLAEVSDTQYF.

The chain couples TRBV7-3 to TRBJ2-3; 12 positions agree with TRBD2. J was trimmed by 0 bases and V by 1 base; bases with no gene match: 11. CDR3 length equals 20 residues. Germline loops: CDR1 SGHTA, CDR2 FQGTGA. CDR3 loop: CASSLKPPSGGAPSTDTQYF. DNA for the CDR3: TGTGCCAGCAGCTTAAAACCTCCTAGCGGGGGGGCCCCTAGCACAGATACGCAGTATTTT.

J is TRBJ2-7 and V is TRBV2, with D perhaps TRBD2 (6 bases). Between the trimmed V and J ends, which lost 8 bases and 1 base, there was a span of 15 bases. CDR3 length: 14 amino acids. The germline gives CDR1 SNHLY, CDR2 FYNNEI. CDR3 bases: TGTGCCAGCCTACCGGGACTTAAGTCCTACGAGCAGTACTTC. It yields the protein CASLPGLKSYEQYF.

This clone has only a few counts. This chain links TRBV11-2 with TRBJ2-1, with TRBD2 as a possible D gene (6 bases). CDR3 length: 16 amino acids. Trimming pared 5 bases from V and 3 bases from J, leaving 17 bases between. CDR1 is SGHAT, CDR2 FQNNGV, per germline. The CDR3 DNA reads TGTGCCAGCAGCCCCTACGGGGGTGGGGACTACAATGAGCAGTTCTTC. It encodes CASSPYGGGDYNEQFF.

V usage is TRBV6-5 and J usage is TRBJ1-2; the D gene is possibly TRBD1 (6 bases). Deletions cut 7 bases from V and 6 bases from J, with 18 bases between. The CDR3 is 14 amino acids. Germline CDR1 MNHEY, CDR2 SVGAGI. The CDR3 sequence: CASTRLGGGDGYTF. DNA of the CDR3: TGTGCCAGCACCCGCCTAGGGGGGGGCGATGGCTACACCTTC.

The V and J genes are TRBV9 and TRBJ1-1; no reliable D call. This CDR3 contains 14 residues. V was cut by 0 bases and J by 4 bases, with 10 bases left in between. The germline CDR1 and CDR2 sequences are SGDLS and YYNGEE. DNA of the CDR3: TGTGCCAGCAGCGTAGGACCGGAGAGCACTGAAGCTTTCTTT. Translation: CASSVGPESTEAFF. The complete variable domain, with remaining parts taken from reference TRBV9 and TRBJ1-1, reads DSGVTQTPKHLITATGQRVTLRCSPRSGDLSVYWYQQSLDQGLQFLIQYYNGEERAKGNILERFSAQQFPDLHSELNLSSLELGDSALYFCASSVGPESTEAFFGQGTRLTVV.

The chain is built from TRBV5-1 and TRBJ2-6, with D perhaps TRBD1 (7 bases). V was cut by 6 bases and J by 0 bases, with 13 bases left in between. This CDR3 is 16 amino acids long. Germline V CDR1 and CDR2: SGHRS, YFSETQ. CDR3 in amino acids: CASNGGGFSGANVLTF. CDR3 sequence (DNA): TGCGCCAGCAATGGAGGGGGCTTCTCTGGGGCCAACGTCCTGACTTTC.

The CDR3 sequence: CASSAVAGNTIYF. CDR3 DNA: TGTGCCAGCAGTGCGGTCGCCGGAAACACCATATATTTT. The chain combines TRBV2 with TRBJ1-3; no definite D call. This CDR3 spans 13 amino acids. Germline values: CDR1 SNHLY, CDR2 FYNNEI. Trimming removed 4 bases at V and 4 bases at J, with 8 bases between.

This chain uses TRBV30 with TRBJ1-1, with D perhaps TRBD1 (5 bases). CDR3 length equals 12 residues. Germline values: CDR1 GTSNPN, CDR2 SVGIG (reference sequence). V dropped 5 bases and J dropped 5 bases, with 12 bases sitting between them. CDR3 in amino acids: CAWARVRTEAFF. CDR3 nucleotides: TGTGCCTGGGCCAGGGTTAGGACTGAAGCTTTCTTT.

This chain uses TRBV14 with TRBJ2-2, with 8 bases aligning to TRBD1. Germline-derived CDR1 and CDR2 are SGHDN and FVKESK. This CDR3 comprises 15 residues. The trim removed 4 bases at V and 5 bases at J, leaving 6 bases unmatched. The CDR3 DNA is TGTGCCAGCAGCCCAACCTGGACAGGGACCGGGGAGCTGTTTTTT. Its protein product is CASSPTWTGTGELFF. The full variable domain, in which reference TRBV14 and TRBJ2-2 provide the parts outside the CDR3, is EAGVTQFPSHSVIEKGQTVTLRCDPISGHDNLYWYRRVMGKEIKFLLHFVKESKQDESGMPNNRFLAERTGGTYSTLKVQPAELEDSGVYFCASSPTWTGTGELFFGEGSRLTVL.

The chain combines TRBV7-2 with TRBJ2-2; 8 bases align to TRBD2. The CDR3 length is 15 residues. Germline loops: CDR1 SGHTA, CDR2 FQGNSA. V lost 5 bases and J lost 0; bases outside the gene matches: 2. The CDR3 region has the DNA TGTGCCAGCAGCATTAGCGGGGCGAACACCGGGGAGCTGTTTTTT. Translating it yields CASSISGANTGELFF.

The genes are TRBV7-9 and TRBJ2-7, with 8 positions matching TRBD2. CDR1 is SEHNR and CDR2 is FQNEAQ in the germline V gene (reference sequence). This CDR3 comprises 13 residues. In DNA, the CDR3 is TGTTCCGGCTCGCCGGGACTAGCCTACGAGCAGTACTTC. Translation gives CSGSPGLAYEQYF.